This T cell receptor (beta chain) was found in a study of blood T cell repertoires in COVID-19. For the study at large: Collection of acute and convalescent COVID-19 samples took place in the United States, Italy and Spain. Sources were T cells, B-cell-depleted T cells, or PBMCs; the material itself was cDNA or gDNA.

The CDR3 loop spans 15 amino acids. CDR1 and CDR2 from the germline V gene are SEHNR and FQNEAQ (reference sequence). Trimming removed 5 bases at V and 5 bases at J, with 13 bases between. In this sample, this clone turned up a few times. In the study's own analysis: Cell counts per sample came from amplifying reference gene primers. Assay used: immunoSEQ multiplex PCR; TCRdb lists only in-frame clones, some missing. The DNA was the basis for D and trimming; V, J and clone size are from that table. This table has about 73,000 clones, approximately 80% appearing once. This receptor was taken from a woman in her sixties with acute or convalescent COVID-19. Material for sequencing was peripheral blood. The chain recombines TRBV7-9 with TRBJ1-6; the D is unclear. The CDR3 loop is CASSPGVGNNSPLHF. The CDR3 DNA reads TGTGCCAGCAGCCCGGGAGTGGGGAATAATTCACCCCTCCACTTT.